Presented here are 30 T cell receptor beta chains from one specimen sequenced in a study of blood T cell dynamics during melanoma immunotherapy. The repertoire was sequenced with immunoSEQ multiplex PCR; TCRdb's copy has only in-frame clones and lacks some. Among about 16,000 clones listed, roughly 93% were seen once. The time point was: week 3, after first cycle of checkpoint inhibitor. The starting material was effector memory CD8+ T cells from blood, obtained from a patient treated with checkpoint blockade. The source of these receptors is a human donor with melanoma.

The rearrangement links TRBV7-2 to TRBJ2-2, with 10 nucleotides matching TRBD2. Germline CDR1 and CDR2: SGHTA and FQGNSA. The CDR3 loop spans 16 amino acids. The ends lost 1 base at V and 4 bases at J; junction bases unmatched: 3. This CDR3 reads CASSLVPSGSTGELFF. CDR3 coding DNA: TGTGCCAGCAGCTTAGTCCCTAGCGGGAGCACCGGGGAGCTGTTTTTT.

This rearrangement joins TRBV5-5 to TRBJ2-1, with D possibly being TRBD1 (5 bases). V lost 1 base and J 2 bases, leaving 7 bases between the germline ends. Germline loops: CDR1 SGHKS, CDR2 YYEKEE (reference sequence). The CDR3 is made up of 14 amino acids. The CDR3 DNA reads TGTGCCAGCAGCTTGTTGGGGCCCTACAATGAGCAGTTCTTC. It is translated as CASSLLGPYNEQFF. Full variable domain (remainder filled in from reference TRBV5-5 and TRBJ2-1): DAGVTQSPTHLIKTRGQQVTLRCSPISGHKSVSWYQQVLGQGPQFIFQYYEKEERGRGNFPDRFSARQFPNYSSELNVNALLLGDSALYLCASSLLGPYNEQFFGPGTRLTVL.

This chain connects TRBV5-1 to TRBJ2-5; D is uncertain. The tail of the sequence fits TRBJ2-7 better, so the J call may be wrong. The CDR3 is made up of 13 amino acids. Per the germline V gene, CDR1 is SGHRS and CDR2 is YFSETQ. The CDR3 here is CASSLGRAYEQYF. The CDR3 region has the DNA TGCGCCAGCAGCTTGGGACGGGCCTACGAGCAGTACTTC.

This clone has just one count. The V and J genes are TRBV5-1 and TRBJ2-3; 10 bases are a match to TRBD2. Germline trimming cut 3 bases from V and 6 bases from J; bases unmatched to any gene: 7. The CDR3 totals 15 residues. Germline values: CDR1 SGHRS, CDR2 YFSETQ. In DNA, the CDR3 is TGCGCCAGCAGCTCCTGGACTAGCGGCCTGGATACGCAGTATTTT. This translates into CASSSWTSGLDTQYF. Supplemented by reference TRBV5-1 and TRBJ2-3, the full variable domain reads KAGVTQTPRYLIKTRGQQVTLSCSPISGHRSVSWYQQTPGQGLQFLFEYFSETQRNKGNFPGRFSGRQFSNSRSEMNVSTLELGDSALYLCASSSWTSGLDTQYFGPGTRLTVL.

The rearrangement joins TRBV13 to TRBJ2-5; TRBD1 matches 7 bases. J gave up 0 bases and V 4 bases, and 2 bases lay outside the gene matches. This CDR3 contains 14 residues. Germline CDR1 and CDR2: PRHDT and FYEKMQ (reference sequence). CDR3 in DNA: TGTGCCAGCAGCTCTGGACAGGACCAAGAGACCCAGTACTTC. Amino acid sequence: CASSSGQDQETQYF.

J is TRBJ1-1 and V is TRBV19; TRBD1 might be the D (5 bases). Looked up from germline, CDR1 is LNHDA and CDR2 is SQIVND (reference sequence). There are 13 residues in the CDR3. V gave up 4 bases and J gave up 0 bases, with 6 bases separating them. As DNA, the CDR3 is TGTGCCAGTAGTAGGGGGGTGAACACTGAAGCTTTCTTT. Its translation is CASSRGVNTEAFF.

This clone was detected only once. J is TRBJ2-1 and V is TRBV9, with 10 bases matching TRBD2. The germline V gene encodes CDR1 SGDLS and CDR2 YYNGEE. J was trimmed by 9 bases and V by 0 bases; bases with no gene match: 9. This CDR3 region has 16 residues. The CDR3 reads CASSVGASGSGVEQFF. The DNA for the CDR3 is TGTGCCAGCAGCGTAGGGGCTAGCGGGAGTGGTGTTGAGCAGTTCTTC.

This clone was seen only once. CDR3 sequence (DNA): TGTGCCAGCAGCCGAGGGACAGGGTACGGGTTGGAAGAAAAACTGTTTTTT. The encoded protein is CASSRGTGYGLEEKLFF. V usage is TRBV7-8 and J usage is TRBJ1-4, with 9 bases fitting TRBD1. This CDR3 is 17 amino acids long. J gave up 8 bases and V 5 bases, and 15 bases lay outside the gene matches. The germline V gene encodes CDR1 SGHVS and CDR2 FQNEAQ.

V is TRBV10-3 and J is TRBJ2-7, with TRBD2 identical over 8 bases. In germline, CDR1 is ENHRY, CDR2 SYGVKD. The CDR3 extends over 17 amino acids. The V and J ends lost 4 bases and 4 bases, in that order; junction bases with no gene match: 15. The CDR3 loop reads CAISALAGGGNAYEQYF. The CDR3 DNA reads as TGTGCCATCAGTGCCCTAGCGGGTGGAGGTAATGCTTACGAGCAGTACTTC.

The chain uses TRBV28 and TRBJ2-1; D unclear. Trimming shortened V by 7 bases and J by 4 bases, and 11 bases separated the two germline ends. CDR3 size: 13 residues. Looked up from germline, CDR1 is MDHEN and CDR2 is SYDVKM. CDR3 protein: CASTVTSYNEQFF. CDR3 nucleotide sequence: TGTGCCAGCACCGTAACGTCGTACAATGAGCAGTTCTTC.

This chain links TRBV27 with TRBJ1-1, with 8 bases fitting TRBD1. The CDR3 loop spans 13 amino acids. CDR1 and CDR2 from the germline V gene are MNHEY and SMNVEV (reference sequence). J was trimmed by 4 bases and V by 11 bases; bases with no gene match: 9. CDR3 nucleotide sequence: TGTGCCCTCCCAGGGGGCGTTAGCACTGAAGCTTTCTTT. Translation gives CALPGGVSTEAFF.

In nucleotides, the CDR3 is TGTGCCAGCAGTTTATCCGGGACAGGGGACTACGAGCAGTACTTC. It is translated as CASSLSGTGDYEQYF. The V gene is TRBV27, the J gene TRBJ2-5, with 10 bases fitting TRBD1. The closer fit of TRBJ2-7 to the DNA end suggests the J call may be wrong. Germline V CDR1 and CDR2: MNHEY, SMNVEV (reference sequence). The CDR3 has 15 residues.

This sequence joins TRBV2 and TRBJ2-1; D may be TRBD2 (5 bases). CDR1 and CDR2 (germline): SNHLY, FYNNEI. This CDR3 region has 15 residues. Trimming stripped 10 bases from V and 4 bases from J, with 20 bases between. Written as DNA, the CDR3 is TGTGCCAACCTGGAAGTGGGAGTAGGGTACAATGAGCAGTTCTTC. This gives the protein CANLEVGVGYNEQFF.

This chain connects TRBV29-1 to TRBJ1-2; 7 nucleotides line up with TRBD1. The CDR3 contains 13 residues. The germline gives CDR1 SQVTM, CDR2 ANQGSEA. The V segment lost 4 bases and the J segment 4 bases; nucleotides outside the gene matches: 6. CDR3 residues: CSVVGQPIYGYTF. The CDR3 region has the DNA TGCAGCGTTGTGGGACAGCCAATCTATGGCTACACCTTC.

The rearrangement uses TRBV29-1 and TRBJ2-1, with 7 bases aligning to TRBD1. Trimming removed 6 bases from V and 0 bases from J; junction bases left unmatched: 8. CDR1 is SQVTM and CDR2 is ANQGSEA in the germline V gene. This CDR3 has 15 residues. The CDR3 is CSVYTGVPSYNEQFF. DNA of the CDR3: TGCAGCGTATATACAGGGGTCCCCTCCTACAATGAGCAGTTCTTC.

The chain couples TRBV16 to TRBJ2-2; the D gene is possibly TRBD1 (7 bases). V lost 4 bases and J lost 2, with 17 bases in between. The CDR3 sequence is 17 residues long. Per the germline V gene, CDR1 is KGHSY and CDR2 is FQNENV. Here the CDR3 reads CASSLVAGQTNTGELFF. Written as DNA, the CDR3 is TGTGCCAGCAGCCTGGTCGCGGGACAGACAAACACCGGGGAGCTGTTTTTT.

CDR3 sequence reads: CAISPGQVIYEQYF. The CDR3 coding sequence is TGTGCCATCTCCCCGGGACAGGTTATTTACGAGCAGTACTTC. The V call is TRBV6-1, the J call TRBJ2-7; 8 nucleotides match TRBD1. The CDR3 totals 14 residues. Per germline, CDR1 MNHNS and CDR2 SASEGT. J gave up 4 bases and V 10 bases, and 12 bases lay outside the gene matches.

The CDR3 region has the DNA TGTGCCAGTAGTATCTCCCCAGGGATCCCCTACGAGCAGTACTTC. This encodes CASSISPGIPYEQYF. The chain is built from TRBV19 and TRBJ2-7; possible D gene TRBD1, 5 bases. V was pared by 3 bases and J by 2 bases, with 14 bases between. The CDR3 runs to 15 residues. Germline CDR1 LNHDA, CDR2 SQIVND (reference sequence).

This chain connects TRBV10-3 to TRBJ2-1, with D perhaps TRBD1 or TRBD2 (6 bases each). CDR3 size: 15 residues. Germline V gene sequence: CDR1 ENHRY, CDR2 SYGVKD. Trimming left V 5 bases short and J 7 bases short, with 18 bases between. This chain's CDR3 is CAISFEGGMLNEQFF. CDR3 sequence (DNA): TGTGCCATCAGTTTTGAGGGGGGAATGTTGAATGAGCAGTTCTTC.

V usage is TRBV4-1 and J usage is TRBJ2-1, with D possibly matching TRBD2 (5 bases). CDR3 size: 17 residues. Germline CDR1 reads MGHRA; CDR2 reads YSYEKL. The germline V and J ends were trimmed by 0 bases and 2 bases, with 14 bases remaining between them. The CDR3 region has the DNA TGCGCCAGCAGCCAAGAACCTCCCGGGAATCCCTACAATGAGCAGTTCTTC. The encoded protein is CASSQEPPGNPYNEQFF.

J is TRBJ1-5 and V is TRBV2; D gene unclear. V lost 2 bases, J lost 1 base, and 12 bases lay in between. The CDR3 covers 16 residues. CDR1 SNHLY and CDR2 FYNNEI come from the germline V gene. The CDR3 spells CASSETQTLSNQPQHF. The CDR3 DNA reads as TGTGCCAGCAGTGAAACCCAAACTCTAAGCAATCAGCCCCAGCATTTT.

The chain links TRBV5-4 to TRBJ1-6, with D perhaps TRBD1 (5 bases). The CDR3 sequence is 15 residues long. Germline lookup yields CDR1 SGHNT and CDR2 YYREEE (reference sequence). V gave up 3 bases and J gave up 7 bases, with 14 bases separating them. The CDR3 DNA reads TGTGCCAGCAGCTCCGGCATCCCAGGGAATTCACCCCTCCACTTT. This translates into CASSSGIPGNSPLHF.

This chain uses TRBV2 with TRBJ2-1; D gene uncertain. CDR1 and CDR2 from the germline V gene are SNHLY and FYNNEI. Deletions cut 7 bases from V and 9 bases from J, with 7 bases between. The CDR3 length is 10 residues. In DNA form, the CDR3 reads TGTGCCAGCATAACGCCTGAGCAGTTCTTC. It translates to CASITPEQFF. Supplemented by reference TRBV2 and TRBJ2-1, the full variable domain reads EPEVTQTPSHQVTQMGQEVILRCVPISNHLYFYWYRQILGQKVEFLVSFYNNEISEKSEIFDDQFSVERPDGSNFTLKIRSTKLEDSAMYFCASITPEQFFGPGTRLTVL.

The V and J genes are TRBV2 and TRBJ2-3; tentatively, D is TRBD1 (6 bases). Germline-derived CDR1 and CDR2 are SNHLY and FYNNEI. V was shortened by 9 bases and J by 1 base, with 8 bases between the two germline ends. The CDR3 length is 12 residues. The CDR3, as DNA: TGTGCCAGGGACAGTGGCACAGATACGCAGTATTTT. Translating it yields CARDSGTDTQYF.

CDR3 in amino acids: CASPSGDEAFF. CDR3 bases: TGTGCCAGCCCTTCGGGGGATGAAGCTTTCTTT. The J gene is TRBJ1-1, the V gene TRBV6-9; possibly TRBD1 for D (5 bases). V lost 8 bases and J 7 bases, leaving 11 bases between the germline ends. The CDR3 length is 11 residues. Germline CDR1 is MNHGY and CDR2 is SVAAGI.

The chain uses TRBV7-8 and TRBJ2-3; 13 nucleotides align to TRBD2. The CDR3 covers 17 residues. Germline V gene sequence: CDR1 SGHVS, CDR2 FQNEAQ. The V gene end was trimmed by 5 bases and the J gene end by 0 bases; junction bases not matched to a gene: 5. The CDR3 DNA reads TGTGCCAGCAGCGCCGGGACTAGCGGGACTAGCACAGATACGCAGTATTTT. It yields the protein CASSAGTSGTSTDTQYF.

The CDR3 bases are TGTGCCAGCAGGCCTCCCACAGATACGCAGTATTTT. This sequence encodes CASRPPTDTQYF. The rearrangement joins TRBV2 to TRBJ2-3, with D uncertain. The CDR3 has 12 amino acids. V was trimmed by 6 bases and J by 2 bases, leaving 6 bases between them. Germline CDR1 SNHLY, CDR2 FYNNEI.

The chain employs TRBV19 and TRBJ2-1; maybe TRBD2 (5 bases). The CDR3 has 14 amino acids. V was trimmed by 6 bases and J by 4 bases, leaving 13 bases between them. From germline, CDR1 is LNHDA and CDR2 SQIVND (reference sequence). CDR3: CASRTLGRYNEQFF. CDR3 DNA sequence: TGTGCCAGTAGGACGCTAGGGAGATACAATGAGCAGTTCTTC.

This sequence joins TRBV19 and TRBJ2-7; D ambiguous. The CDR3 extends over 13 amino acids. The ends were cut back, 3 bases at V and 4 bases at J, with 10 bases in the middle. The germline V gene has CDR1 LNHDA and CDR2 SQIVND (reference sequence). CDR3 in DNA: TGTGCCAGTAGTATCGGGCATACTTACGAGCAGTACTTC. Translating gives CASSIGHTYEQYF. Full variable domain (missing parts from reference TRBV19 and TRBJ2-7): DGGITQSPKYLFRKEGQNVTLSCEQNLNHDAMYWYRQDPGQGLRLIYYSQIVNDFQKGDIAEGYSVSREKKESFPLTVTSAQKNPTAFYLCASSIGHTYEQYFGPGTRLTVT.

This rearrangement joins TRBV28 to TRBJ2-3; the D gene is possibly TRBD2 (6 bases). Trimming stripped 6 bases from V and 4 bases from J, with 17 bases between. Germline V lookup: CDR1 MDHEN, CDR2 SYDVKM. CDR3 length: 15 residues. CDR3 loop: CASSPPAGIPDTQYF. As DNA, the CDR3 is TGTGCCAGCAGCCCCCCAGCGGGTATCCCAGATACGCAGTATTTT.